The 21 T cell receptor beta chains given below trace back to one sample, sequenced in a study of shared clonotypes between healthy human individuals (TCRdb year 2020). CD8 naive samples were CD45RO-negative cells positively selected for CCR7, giving a CD45RA+CCR7+ population that excluded TemRA cells. The receptor library was made with the immunoSEQ multiplex PCR assay. TCRdb's version of the immuneACCESS table is confined to in-frame rearrangements and falls short of the full clone set. An unresolved V gene accounts for under half of the shortfall where checked; the remainder is of unknown origin. The sample table holds about 2.1 million clones, of which roughly 91% were seen once. Of the sample, around 1.7% falls within the top ten clones. Sequenced: naive CD8+ T cells from PBMCs. According to the study, the label for this sample's cell subset or site signals: CD45RA+CCR7+. The receptor source for this set is a man between 18 and 35 years old in good health. Some clones in this sample may be carry-over from other donors' samples.

CDR3 DNA sequence: TGTGCCTGGTCCCTACCAAACAATGAGCAGTTCTTC. It codes for CAWSLPNNEQFF. V and J are TRBV30 and TRBJ2-1; no clear D gene. The CDR3 is 12 amino acids. The germline V gene has CDR1 GTSNPN and CDR2 SVGIG (reference sequence). V was trimmed by 5 bases and J by 5 bases, leaving 10 bases between them.

The chain links TRBV7-2 to TRBJ2-7; maybe TRBD1 (5 bases). The CDR3 covers 14 residues. Germline CDR1 and CDR2: SGHTA and FQGNSA. The V and J ends lost 5 bases and 1 base respectively, with 12 bases between them. The CDR3 reads CASSPRTLSYEQYF. Here the CDR3 DNA reads TGTGCCAGCAGCCCCCGGACACTTTCCTACGAGCAGTACTTC.

The chain recombines TRBV29-1 with TRBJ2-2, with D perhaps matching TRBD1 (5 bases). Germline loops: CDR1 SQVTM, CDR2 ANQGSEA. The CDR3 length is 13 residues. V was trimmed by 7 bases and J by 1 base, leaving 10 bases between them. CDR3: CSATQGNTGELFF. The CDR3, as DNA: TGCAGCGCGACCCAGGGGAACACCGGGGAGCTGTTTTTT.

This clone was detected only a few times. The rearrangement links TRBV7-9 to TRBJ2-1, with 9 bases fitting TRBD2. Losses at the gene ends were 5 bases for V and 15 bases for J; bases not matched to a gene: 11. This CDR3 has 13 amino acids. CDR1 and CDR2 (germline): SEHNR, FQNEAQ (reference sequence). The CDR3: CASSLVSGRGGFF. The CDR3 DNA is TGTGCCAGCAGCCTTGTTAGCGGGAGAGGTGGGTTCTTC.

In DNA form, the CDR3 reads TGTGCCAGCAGCTTAGATTCTAGTCCGTACAATGAGCAGTTCTTC. Translating gives CASSLDSSPYNEQFF. The chain couples TRBV7-2 to TRBJ2-1; D is uncertain. Per germline, CDR1 SGHTA and CDR2 FQGNSA. This CDR3 has 15 residues. The germline V and J ends were trimmed by 1 base and 4 bases, with 11 bases remaining between them.

The chain's CDR3 is CAWSPGTTSYNEQFF. The CDR3 region has the DNA TGTGCCTGGAGTCCCGGGACTACATCCTACAATGAGCAGTTCTTC. This chain uses TRBV30 with TRBJ2-1; the match to TRBD2 covers 7 bases. Per germline, CDR1 GTSNPN and CDR2 SVGIG (reference sequence). Unmatched junction bases numbered 5, after V lost 2 bases and J lost 1 base. This CDR3 is built from 15 residues.

This sequence joins TRBV6-5 and TRBJ2-7; TRBD1 matches 9 bases. V gave up 4 bases and J gave up 2 bases; unmatched junction bases: 3. Per germline, CDR1 MNHEY and CDR2 SVGAGI. This CDR3 has 14 residues. CDR3 bases: TGTGCCAGCAGTTGGGGGACAGGGCCCTACGAGCAGTACTTC. This codes for CASSWGTGPYEQYF.

This sequence joins TRBV4-3 and TRBJ1-1, with a weak D call TRBD1 (5 bases). Germline CDR1 LGHNA, CDR2 YSLEER. Trimming took off 6 bases at V and 0 bases at J, with 11 bases between the two ends. This CDR3 contains 14 residues. CDR3 coding DNA: TGCGCCAGCAGGCAGGGATCGATGAACACTGAAGCTTTCTTT. Translation gives CASRQGSMNTEAFF.

This clone was recorded only once. The sample carries other DNA sequences with the same CDR3. V and J are TRBV28 and TRBJ2-3, with D unresolved. Deletions cut 6 bases from V and 2 bases from J, with 3 bases between. The CDR3 spans 11 residues. From germline, CDR1 is MDHEN and CDR2 SYDVKM. As DNA, the CDR3 is TGTGCCAGCAGCGACACAGATACGCAGTATTTT. Residues: CASSDTDTQYF.

The chain recombines TRBV19 with TRBJ2-7; 9 bases match TRBD2. Germline CDR1 LNHDA, CDR2 SQIVND (reference sequence). Losses at the gene ends were 5 bases for V and 5 bases for J; bases not matched to a gene: 7. The CDR3 is 14 amino acids. Here the CDR3 reads CASSLVAGVDEQYF. The CDR3 region has the DNA TGTGCCAGTAGTTTGGTAGCGGGAGTCGACGAGCAGTACTTC.

This chain connects TRBV27 to TRBJ1-1; the D gene is possibly TRBD1 (5 bases). The CDR3 is 14 amino acids. Germline CDR1 is MNHEY and CDR2 is SMNVEV (reference sequence). The germline V and J ends were trimmed by 4 bases and 1 base, with 10 bases remaining between them. The DNA of the CDR3 is TGTGCCAGCAGTTGGGGGGAGGGGAACACTGAAGCTTTCTTT. Residues: CASSWGEGNTEAFF.

A word on this clone: The junction and the germline gene differ at one end; a read error may be behind it. The chain has TRBV4-3 and TRBJ2-2; D gene uncertain. The CDR3 extends over 15 amino acids. Germline CDR1 and CDR2: LGHNA and YSLEER. CDR3 loop: CASTQGPTNTGELFF. The DNA of the CDR3 is TGCGCCAGCACCCAAGGACCGACGAACACCGGGGAGCTGTTTTTT.

CDR3 nucleotide sequence: TGCGCCAGCAGCCCTCTGACAGGGACTCCCCACGAGCAGTACTTC. Residues: CASSPLTGTPHEQYF. The J gene is TRBJ2-7, the V gene TRBV4-3; D possibly corresponds to TRBD1 (7 bases). V lost 4 bases, J lost 5 bases, and 18 bases lay in between. This CDR3 has 15 amino acids. Germline-derived CDR1 and CDR2 are LGHNA and YSLEER.

This clone was seen once. This CDR3 is also generated by other DNA sequences in the sample. The CDR3: CASSDTSYEQYF. The CDR3 DNA reads as TGTGCCAGTAGTGACACTTCCTACGAGCAGTACTTC. This chain joins TRBV19 and TRBJ2-7; D not certain. Germline-derived CDR1 and CDR2 are LNHDA and SQIVND (reference sequence). The V gene lost 5 bases and the J gene lost 1 base, with 6 bases spanning the gap. The CDR3 consists of 12 residues.

V is TRBV2 and J is TRBJ2-7, with 7 positions matching TRBD2. The CDR3 length is 13 residues. Looked up from germline, CDR1 is SNHLY and CDR2 is FYNNEI. V lost 10 bases, J lost 3 bases, and 9 bases stayed unmatched. The CDR3 bases are TGTGCCACTCGTAGGGAGGGCTACTACGAGCAGTACTTC. It codes for CATRREGYYEQYF.

This chain uses TRBV19 with TRBJ2-1; 11 positions match TRBD2. This CDR3 has 20 amino acids. With V trimmed by 5 bases and J by 0 bases, 15 bases remained unmatched. Germline-derived CDR1 and CDR2 are LNHDA and SQIVND (reference sequence). This CDR3 reads CASSSGLTSGSGISYNEQFF. The CDR3 region has the DNA TGTGCCAGTAGTTCAGGCCTTACTAGCGGGAGTGGTATCTCCTACAATGAGCAGTTCTTC.

The V call is TRBV6-1, the J call TRBJ2-7; TRBD1 agrees at 9 bases. Trimming took 6 bases from V and 6 from J; bases not matched to a gene: 12. This CDR3 is built from 15 residues. Looked up from germline, CDR1 is MNHNS and CDR2 is SASEGT. The CDR3 loop reads CASRDPGQGKVEQYF. CDR3 DNA sequence: TGTGCCAGCAGGGATCCGGGACAGGGAAAGGTCGAGCAGTACTTC.

On this clone itself: The junction departs from the called germline gene at one end, perhaps through a read error. The DNA of the CDR3 is TGCGCCAGCAGCGGTAGTGCAGGGGGCTTCTACGGGCAGTACTTC. Translating gives CASSGSAGGFYGQYF. The V gene is TRBV4-1, the J gene TRBJ2-7, with TRBD1 identical over 8 bases. CDR3 length equals 15 residues. CDR1 MGHRA and CDR2 YSYEKL come from the germline V gene.

Concerning this clone: Other DNA sequences in this specimen translate into the identical CDR3. CDR3 DNA: TGTGCCAGCAGCTGGGACAGGGGAAACACTGAAGCTTTCTTT. Residues: CASSWDRGNTEAFF. V usage is TRBV11-2 and J usage is TRBJ1-1, with 10 bases aligning to TRBD1. Germline V gene lookup returns CDR1 SGHAT and CDR2 FQNNGV. The CDR3 is made up of 14 amino acids. V gave up 4 bases and J gave up 2 bases; unmatched junction bases: 1. The full variable domain, completed using reference TRBV11-2 and TRBJ1-1, is EAGVAQSPRYKIIEKRQSVAFWCNPISGHATLYWYQQILGQGPKLLIQFQNNGVVDDSQLPKDRFSAERLKGVDSTLKIQPAKLEDSAVYLCASSWDRGNTEAFFGQGTRLTVV.

The CDR3 loop is CASSQKARDNIYNEQFF. DNA for the CDR3: TGCGCCAGCAGCCAAAAAGCCCGGGACAATATTTACAATGAGCAGTTCTTC. V is TRBV4-1 and J is TRBJ2-1; TRBD1 is a possible D gene (6 bases). Germline V gene sequence: CDR1 MGHRA, CDR2 YSYEKL. V was shortened by 2 bases and J by 4 bases, with 18 bases between the two germline ends. There are 17 residues in the CDR3.

V is TRBV28 and J is TRBJ2-1, with 14 bases lining up with TRBD2. The CDR3 consists of 16 residues. Looked up from germline, CDR1 is MDHEN and CDR2 is SYDVKM. J was trimmed by 7 bases and V by 2 bases; bases with no gene match: 4. The CDR3 reads CASSLGTSGSDNEQFF. In DNA form, the CDR3 reads TGTGCCAGCAGTTTAGGGACTAGCGGGAGTGATAATGAGCAGTTCTTC.